Below, one TCR beta chain is given with its context. Its antigen specificity is not known. The record has no base qualities; no much larger clone is one base away. Collaborating institutions collected whole blood in K2EDTA tubes following their own protocols. For TCRbeta analysis, collaborator samples were shipped as frozen whole blood, as isolated PBMCs, or as DNA extracted from either sample type. TCRbeta CDR3 regions were amplified from genomic DNA by means of the immunoSEQ Assay, a bias-controlled multiplex PCR. Per the source publication's procedure: Nucleated cell counts per sample were estimated from amplification of reference gene primers within the assay. To quantify the absolute abundance of each unique TCRbeta CDR3 rearrangement, sequence reads were collapsed and filtered. For each sample, productive Simpson clonality was calculated as the square root of Simpson's diversity index across productive rearrangements. The table comes from immuneACCESS by way of TCRdb, which keeps in-frame sequences with V and J called. Part of the clones is missing from these tables; in studies checked, under half for an unresolved V gene and the rest for unknown reasons. D and trimming come from the DNA, and the V and J calls and clone size come from that table. The sample table holds about 22,000 clones, of which 75% to 85% were seen once. The ten biggest clones cover 48% of the sample.

The data were obtained in a study of blood T cell repertoires in COVID-19 (dated by TCRdb to about 2020). Background on the whole study: Samples from collaborators originated in the United States, Italy and Spain and spanned both the acute and convalescent phases of COVID-19. Samples came from the ongoing ImmuneRACE study (first 160 participants) plus 1,254 subjects from 6 global collaborators. Sample metadata almost always included a de-identified subject ID, COVID-19 status, age in years and sex. The repertoires were released in a freely available public database intended as a resource for research on the immune response to SARS-CoV-2. Where available, HLA class I and class II types were obtained from metadata supplied by the sample provider rather than from assay-based typing. The material from the prospective study consisted of cDNA or gDNA derived from T cells, B-cell-depleted T cells, or PBMCs. Deeply sampled blood TCRbeta repertoires from subjects exposed to, actively infected with, or recovered from COVID-19 were included in the dataset. Overall study outcomes, separate from this receptor: The amount of clinical and demographic metadata varied by source and participant and was provided uncurated.

CDR1 SGDLS and CDR2 YYNGEE are derived from the germline V gene. The CDR3 holds 15 amino acids from the cysteine to the phenylalanine. CDR3 DNA only is kept here, 45 bases in frame from base 1. At the junction V is shortened by 2 bases and J by 2 bases, with 11 bases in between. The chain links TRBV9 with TRBJ1-3; no D gene can be assigned with confidence. The receptor was derived from a man in his 70s with acute or convalescent COVID-19. Sequencing used peripheral blood. The sequence in DNA is TGTGCCAGCAGCGTCCAGGAAGGTACTGGAAACACCATATATTTT. Its coded protein is CASSVQEGTGNTIYF.